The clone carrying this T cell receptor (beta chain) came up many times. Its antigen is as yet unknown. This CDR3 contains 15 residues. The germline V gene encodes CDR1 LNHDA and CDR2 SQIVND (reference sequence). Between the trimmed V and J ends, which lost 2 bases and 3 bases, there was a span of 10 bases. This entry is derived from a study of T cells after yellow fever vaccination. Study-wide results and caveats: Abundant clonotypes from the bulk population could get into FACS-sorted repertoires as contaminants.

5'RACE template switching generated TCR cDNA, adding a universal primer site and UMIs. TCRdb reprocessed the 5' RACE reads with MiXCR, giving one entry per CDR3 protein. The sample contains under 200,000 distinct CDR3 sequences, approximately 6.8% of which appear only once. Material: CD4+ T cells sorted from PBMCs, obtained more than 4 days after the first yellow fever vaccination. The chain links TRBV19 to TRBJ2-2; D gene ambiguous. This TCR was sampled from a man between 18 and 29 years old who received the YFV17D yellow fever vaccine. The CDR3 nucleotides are TGTGCCAGTAGTATACCCCCGAGGTACACCGGGGAGCTGTTTTTT. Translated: CASSIPPRYTGELFF.